What follows describes a single T cell receptor (beta chain). The sample holds a few counts of this clone. Its antigen is currently not known. Per-base quality was not reported, and no clone a single base away is much larger than it. From the germline V gene, CDR1 is WSHSY and CDR2 is SAAADI. From the cysteine up to the phenylalanine, the CDR3 has a length of 17 residues. Of all the DNA, just the CDR3 is kept, 51 bases in frame from base 1. Clipping removes 1 base from V and 5 bases from J, with 9 as the unmatched junction base count. In total, 666 healthy bone marrow donors made up the cohort. At the time of sampling, every cohort member was nominally healthy, though immune exposures that went unrecorded were likely present. The donor tested CMV seropositive and was one of the 289 seropositive cohort members. Each donor provided a peripheral blood sample, and peripheral blood mononuclear cells were used for TCR beta sequencing. The Qiagen DNeasy Blood Extraction Kit was used to extract genomic DNA from the blood cell samples.

Library construction relied on the immunoSEQ multiplex PCR assay. The multiplex PCR relied on a mix of 60 forward primers for TCR Vbeta segments and 13 reverse primers for TCR Jbeta segments. The CDR3 region of rearranged TCR beta genes was amplified from genomic DNA by a multiplex PCR assay. The Illumina HiSeq System was used to sequence the amplified TCR beta libraries as 87-base-pair reads. In the paper's pipeline: Across the 700 or so repertoires, a later analysis counted tens of millions of unique TCR beta chains, roughly 11 million of which were shared by at least two donors. Raw reads were error-corrected and collapsed into unique sequences by a nearest-neighbor algorithm in which closely related sequences were merged to remove PCR and sequencing errors. Alignment of CDR3 sequences to IMGT reference sequences was used to assign V, D and J gene segments. For a sequence to be retained, a match of at least six nucleotides was required to both a V gene segment and a J gene segment. A rearrangement was called productive if the CDR3 had no stop codons and remained in frame with V and J, and every other rearrangement was called non-productive. Following IMGT convention, CDR3 was defined as the stretch from the second conserved V-encoded cysteine up to the conserved J-encoded phenylalanine. The earlier analysis of 500 to 750 of the donors excluded any sequence lacking an unambiguous match to a single V gene segment. An earlier analysis of fewer than 750 of the donors classified V segments as functional when productive rearrangements were above 56.7% and as segregating when the standard deviation between donors was above 5%. To diagnose cytomegalovirus status from the catalog of TCR beta chain sequences, a statistical classification framework was built. In a later analysis, V and J genes were assigned by comparing TCR nucleotide sequences against IMGT/GENE-DB human TR gene sequences. The TCRdist pipeline was used in a later analysis to assign CDR3 sequences and most-parsimonious VDJ recombination scenarios. In a later analysis, each TCR beta chain was defined by its CDR3 amino acid sequence together with its V-gene family, and reads lacking a unique V-gene family were excluded. In a later analysis, fewer than 600 highly shared, low-generation-probability nucleotide sequences were removed to address suspected cross-contamination and a sequencing artifact. For each public chain, a later analysis derived a clonal expansion index from normalized ranks of inferred template counts within each repertoire. In a later analysis, generation probabilities were computed with a VDJ recombination model fitted to out-of-frame rearrangements, and the resulting probabilities were checked against IGoR. In a later analysis, hypergeometric tests were used to score TCR-TCR, TCR-HLA and TCR-CMV co-occurrence, with a repertoire-size bias correction applied to TCR pairs. To estimate false discovery rates, a later analysis permuted the HLA or CMV assignments 20 times. A later analysis grouped co-occurring TCRs with DBSCAN, adding TCRdist sequence similarity when clustering within HLA-allele-positive subsets. Repertoires with fewer than 30,000 or more than 120,000 public chains, plus five repertoires with anomalous nucleotide sharing, were excluded from co-occurrence clustering. In TCRdb, the immuneACCESS table is reduced to in-frame sequences with V and J assigned. These tables do not hold every clone; where another copy was compared, an unresolved V gene accounts for under half, and the others remain unexplained. V and J calls and clone size come straight from that table; D and trimming were deduced from the DNA. The sample data list around 200,000 clones, and about 80% of these were observed just once. The leading ten clones occupy 4% to 4.5% of the sample.

The data stem from a study of cytomegalovirus exposure and HLA in healthy donors (dated by TCRdb to 2015 to 2018). The study in broad terms: An earlier analysis of 587 of the donors reported 250 to 350 Gb of sequence data and some 120 million unique TCR beta sequences from 150 million to 200 million T cells. An early release that covered around 590 HLA-typed donors contained 250 to 350 gigabases of sequencing data and 70 million to 100 million unique TCR sequences. Of the roughly 390 genotyped donors, 81% were placed in the genetic ancestry cluster associated with self-reported Caucasian donors. The study was designed to test whether signatures of past pathogen exposure could be identified by cataloging public T cell receptors. The study used immunosequencing to profile the T cell repertoires of some 600 subjects and linked those repertoires to cytomegalovirus serostatus. In addition to the first cohort of about 650 subjects, a separate validation cohort of approximately 130 different subjects was used. High-throughput TCR immunosequencing, statistical association of individual TCRs with disease status, and machine learning were combined to predict cytomegalovirus infection status. A later analysis re-examined previously published TCR beta repertoires from hundreds of donors and added high-resolution HLA genotyping to investigate patterns of TCR occurrence. The later analysis used no new phenotypic data to find candidate immune exposures, relying instead on TCR beta sequences and their occurrence across donors. An earlier analysis of 587 of the donors used high-throughput TCR beta sequencing to judge whether each TCR beta V gene segment behaved as functional or pseudogenic. Alongside the repertoire data, information on donor age, sex, ethnicity and CMV serostatus was compiled. A later genetic analysis used genome-wide SNP genotypes for about three fifths of the roughly 700 donors, treating that subset as a discovery cohort. Every discovery cohort repertoire had been produced on one sequencing platform. HLA typing included class I and class II loci at four-digit resolution. The number of donors typed differed by locus, with 629-630 for A, B, C, DRB1 and DQB1, roughly 550 for DQA1, approximately 580 for DPA1, and some 440 for DPB1. About 5 DR-DQ haplotypes were handled as single units for association and clustering, since linkage in the cohort was strong. On average, roughly 250,000 unique TCR beta nucleotide sequences were sequenced per donor among 300 to 500 genotyped donors of the cohort, with roughly 20% of those sequences being non-productive.

What the work shows at the level of the full study, not this receptor alone: It was suggested by the authors that the approach could potentially be generalized to other disease states and immunological phenotypes. Correlated functional status among segregating V segments might reflect linkage disequilibrium, but an unknown experimental factor could not be ruled out. This cohort had only TCR beta chains sequenced, and the lack of alpha or paired-chain data limited which features could be detected. Compared with equally common non-associated chains, HLA-associated TCR beta chains in a later analysis were more clonally expanded and had lower generation probabilities. A further reported finding was that TCR beta sequences accurately predicted the HLA-A and HLA-B alleles for most subjects in the first cohort. In an earlier analysis of approximately 590 of the donors, most TCR beta V segments appeared in productive rearrangements about 90% or about 30% of the time, broadly matching IMGT annotations. Most CMV-associated TCR beta chains appeared to be HLA-restricted in a later analysis, and the HLA associations seemed to be driven largely by CMV exposure. V-gene and J-gene trimming of TCR beta chains was associated with a missense DCLRE1C variant in a later genetic analysis, and the association was replicated in an independent cohort. Because some donors lacked HLA typing at each locus, the association tests relied only on the typed subset. A cluster of highly shared sequence variants was judged likely to represent a technical artifact of the sequencing pipeline. In a later analysis, 15,000 to 20,000 TCR beta sequences were associated with specific HLA alleles at a false discovery rate of 0.05. According to a later genetic analysis, donors in an Asian-associated ancestry cluster had fewer N-insertions in productive TCRs than the approximately 650-donor mean. Sequencing depth was assumed to be roughly uniform across donors in the presence/absence analyses, though that assumption may not hold. Across donors, most TCR sequences were observed very rarely, whereas some public TCRs were present in many individuals. Because counts were too low, roughly 16 rarely observed V segments, including chromosome 9 orphons, were excluded from the earlier analysis of several hundred of the donors. In a later analysis, TCR association rates were found to vary across HLA loci, with the most associated TCRs seen for DRB1 alleles and the fewest for HLA-C alleles. When HLA alleles, especially DR and DQ, strongly co-occurred, attributing TCR associations to individual alleles was difficult. The classifier was reported to diagnose cytomegalovirus status with high specificity and sensitivity in both the original cohort and the validation cohort. Because the 87-base-pair reads could not distinguish some IMGT-functional V segments, including TRBV6-2 and TRBV6-3, those segments were excluded. The study listed approximately 160 TCR beta chains as associated with cytomegalovirus. According to a later analysis, parvovirus B19, influenza, CMV and Epstein-Barr virus appeared linked to several top co-occurrence clusters. A few of the identified cytomegalovirus-associated TCR beta chains were confirmed in vitro to be specific for cytomegalovirus antigens. CMV serostatus was the only immune exposure information available for the cohort.

The chain is assembled from TRBV10-2 and TRBJ2-2; 8 of the junction bases match TRBD2. Sequenced: PBMCs. The origin of this receptor is a woman in her twenties or thirties in good health and CMV-seropositive. The CDR3 is CASSEYGGATVTGELFF. The DNA sequence reads TGCGCCAGCAGTGAGTACGGGGGGGCGACTGTAACCGGGGAGCTGTTTTTT.